Described below is a single T cell receptor (beta chain) sequence and its context. The specificity of this receptor is unknown. No much larger clone is present one base from it, and per-base qualities are unavailable. In the prospective study, participants were roughly 18 to 89 years old, resided in 24 geographic areas of the United States, and were enrolled through a virtual design. To assign participants to cohorts, the prospective study relied on clinical history that participants themselves reported in a screening survey and a study questionnaire. Recovered participants in ImmuneRACE Cohort 3 were defined as having two consecutive negative NP/OP PCR tests, clearance from a healthcare professional, or resolution of symptoms. In the prospective study, mobile phlebotomists collected whole blood, serum and a nasopharyngeal or oropharyngeal swab from each participant. Additional blood draws and questionnaires over a 2-month period could optionally be provided by prospective study participants. Before DNA extraction, prospective study blood samples were shipped either frozen or at room temperature.

CDR1 and CDR2 (MNHEY, SVGAGI) derive from the germline V gene. V is clipped by 8 bases and J by 4 bases, and the sequence between their germline boundaries is 15 bases long. The CDR3 goes from the cysteine to the phenylalanine over 14 residues. Only CDR3 DNA is held: 42 bases, read in frame from base 1. TCRbeta CDR3 regions were amplified from genomic DNA by means of the immunoSEQ Assay, a bias-controlled multiplex PCR. Regarding the original processing steps: The number of nucleated cells in each sample was estimated by amplification of reference gene primers within the assay. Sequence reads were collapsed and filtered to measure the absolute abundance of every unique TCRbeta CDR3 rearrangement. For each sample, productive Simpson clonality was calculated as the square root of Simpson's diversity index over productive rearrangements. TCRdb holds this immuneACCESS table with in-frame rearrangements only. Some clones are missing; in checked studies, unresolved V genes explain under half, and the rest has no known cause. From that table come the V and J calls and clone size; the DNA was used to work out D and trimming. The sample table records about 330,000 clones; over 75% of these occur just once. Approximately 5.3% of the sample lies in the top ten.

This record comes from a study of blood T cell repertoires in COVID-19 (TCRdb year 2020). Describing the broader study: Collaborator samples came from the United States, Italy and Spain and covered acute and convalescent phases of COVID-19. The material from the prospective study consisted of cDNA or gDNA derived from T cells, B-cell-depleted T cells, or PBMCs. Nearly every sample came with metadata listing a de-identified subject ID, COVID-19 status, age in years and sex. Where available, HLA class I and class II types were taken from metadata supplied by the sample provider and were not determined by assay-based typing. Samples came from the ongoing ImmuneRACE study (first 160 participants) plus 1,254 subjects from 6 global collaborators. Deeply sampled blood TCRbeta repertoires from subjects exposed to, actively infected with, or recovered from COVID-19 were included in the dataset. The repertoires were released in a freely available public database intended as a resource for research on the immune response to SARS-CoV-2. What the research found in general, with its limitations: Clinical and demographic metadata were provided uncurated, with the amount varying by source and participant.

The sequence came from a woman under 40 who had recovered from COVID-19. The chain is made from TRBV6-5 and TRBJ1-3; no confident D gene assignment can be made. The sample comprised PBMCs or T cells enriched from blood (not recorded which). This receptor carries the CDR3 CASGESWSGNTIYF. The bases are TGTGCCAGCGGAGAGTCATGGTCCGGAAACACCATATATTTT.